This T cell receptor beta chain is from a study of blood T cell repertoires in COVID-19 (dated by TCRdb to between 2020 and 2021). Context from the whole study: Collaborator samples came from the United States, Italy and Spain and covered acute and convalescent phases of COVID-19. The material from the prospective study consisted of cDNA or gDNA derived from T cells, B-cell-depleted T cells, or PBMCs. Deeply sampled blood TCRbeta repertoires from subjects exposed to, actively infected with, or recovered from COVID-19 were included in the dataset. The repertoires were made available in a free public database intended to serve as a resource for research on the immune response to SARS-CoV-2. Samples came from the ongoing ImmuneRACE study (first 160 participants) plus 1,254 subjects from 6 global collaborators. Nearly every sample came with metadata listing a de-identified subject ID, COVID-19 status, age in years and sex. HLA class I and class II types, where available, came from metadata supplied by the sample provider rather than from assay-based typing. Summary of the overall study and its limitations: The quantity of clinical and demographic metadata differed by source and by participant and was supplied without curation.

TCRbeta CDR3 regions were amplified from genomic DNA by means of the immunoSEQ Assay, a bias-controlled multiplex PCR. The original pipeline was this. The number of nucleated cells in each sample was estimated by amplification of reference gene primers within the assay. Sequence reads were collapsed and filtered to measure the absolute abundance of every unique TCRbeta CDR3 rearrangement. Productive Simpson clonality was computed per sample as the square root of Simpson's diversity index over productive rearrangements. TCRdb stores this immuneACCESS table with in-frame sequences only. Part of the clones is absent; in the studies checked, under half of the shortfall reflects unresolved V genes, and no reason is known for the rest. V and J calls and clone size are those listed in that table; D and trimming were worked out from the DNA. This sample has over 90,000 clones in its table, and approximately 89% of those were observed once. The ten largest make up 20% of the sample.

As concerns this clone: Its antigen target is currently unknown. Base qualities are not provided; no much larger clone lies one nucleotide away.

Whole blood was collected in K2EDTA tubes by collaborating institutions according to the institutions' own protocols. For TCRbeta analysis, collaborators shipped samples as frozen whole blood, isolated PBMCs, or DNA extracted from either of those sample types. The CDR3 spans 12 residues, from the cysteine through the phenylalanine. The only DNA kept is the CDR3, 36 bases in frame from the first base. Looking up the germline V gene yields CDR1 KGHDR and CDR2 SFDVKD. Germline trimming: 5 bases from V, 7 bases from J; junction bases outside gene matches: 2. The sequencing input was peripheral blood. This TCR came from a human donor in a cohort sampled during active COVID-19. The chain is encoded by TRBV24-1 joined to TRBJ1-2, with 8 middle bases fitting TRBD1. The CDR3 protein is CATSGTGFGYTF. The nucleotide sequence reads TGTGCCACCAGTGGGACAGGGTTTGGCTACACCTTC.